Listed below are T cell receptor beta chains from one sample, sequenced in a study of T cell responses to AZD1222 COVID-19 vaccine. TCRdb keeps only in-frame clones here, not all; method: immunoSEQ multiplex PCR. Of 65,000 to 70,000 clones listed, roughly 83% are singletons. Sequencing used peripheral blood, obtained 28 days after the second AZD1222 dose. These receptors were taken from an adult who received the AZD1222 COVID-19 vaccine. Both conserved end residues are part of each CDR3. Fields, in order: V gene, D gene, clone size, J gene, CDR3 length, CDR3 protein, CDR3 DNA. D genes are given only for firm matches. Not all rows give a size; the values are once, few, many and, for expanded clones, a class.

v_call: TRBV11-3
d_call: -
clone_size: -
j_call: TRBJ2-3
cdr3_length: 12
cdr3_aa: CASSPHSNAQYF
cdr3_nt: TGTGCCAGCAGCCCACACAGTAACGCGCAGTATTTT

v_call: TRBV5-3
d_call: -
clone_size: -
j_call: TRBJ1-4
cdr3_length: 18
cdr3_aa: CARSTGGWPNTTNEKLFF
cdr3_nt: TGTGCCAGAAGCACTGGGGGGTGGCCGAATACAACTAATGAAAAACTGTTTTTT

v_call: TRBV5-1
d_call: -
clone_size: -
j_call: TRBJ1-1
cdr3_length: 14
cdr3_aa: CASMGQAGSTEAFF
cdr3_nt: TGCGCCAGCATGGGGCAGGCGGGGAGCACTGAAGCTTTCTTT

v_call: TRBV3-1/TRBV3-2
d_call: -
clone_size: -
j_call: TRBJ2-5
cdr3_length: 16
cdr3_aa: CASSQDWSGGAETQYF
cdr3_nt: TGTGCCAGCAGCCAAGATTGGTCAGGGGGGGCAGAGACCCAGTACTTC

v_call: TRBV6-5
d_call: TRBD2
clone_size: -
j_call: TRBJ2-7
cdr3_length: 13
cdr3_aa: CASSPIAGGEQYF
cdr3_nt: TGTGCCAGCAGTCCAATCGCGGGGGGCGAGCAGTACTTC

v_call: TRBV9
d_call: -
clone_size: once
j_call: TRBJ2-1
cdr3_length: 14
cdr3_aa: CASSAGGQGYEQFF
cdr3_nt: TGTGCCAGCAGCGCAGGTGGGCAGGGCTATGAGCAGTTCTTC

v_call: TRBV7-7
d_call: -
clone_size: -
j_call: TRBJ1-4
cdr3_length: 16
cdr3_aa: CASSAGVGRNDEKLFF
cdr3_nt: TGTGCCAGCAGTGCGGGCGTGGGAAGAAACGATGAAAAACTGTTTTTT

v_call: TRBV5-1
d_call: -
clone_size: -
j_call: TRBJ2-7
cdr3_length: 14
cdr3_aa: CASSLGPSSYEQYF
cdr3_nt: TGCGCCAGCAGCTTGGGACCGAGCTCCTACGAGCAGTACTTC

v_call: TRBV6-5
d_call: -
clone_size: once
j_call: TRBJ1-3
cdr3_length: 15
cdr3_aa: CASSSTAVSGNTIYF
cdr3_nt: TGTGCCAGCAGTTCCACGGCCGTTTCTGGAAACACCATATATTTT

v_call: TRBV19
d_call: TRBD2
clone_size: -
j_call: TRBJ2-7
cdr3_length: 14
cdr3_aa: CASSIGTSGYEQYF
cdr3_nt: TGTGCCAGTAGTATAGGTACTAGCGGCTACGAGCAGTACTTC

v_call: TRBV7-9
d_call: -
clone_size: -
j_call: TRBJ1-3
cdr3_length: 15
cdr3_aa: CASSLVGFSGNTIYF
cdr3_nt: TGTGCCAGCAGCTTAGTGGGCTTCTCTGGAAACACCATATATTTT

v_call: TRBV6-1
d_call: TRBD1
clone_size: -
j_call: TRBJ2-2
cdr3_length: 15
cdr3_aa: CASSEPGQMTGELFF
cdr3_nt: TGTGCCAGCAGTGAGCCGGGACAGATGACCGGGGAGCTGTTTTTT

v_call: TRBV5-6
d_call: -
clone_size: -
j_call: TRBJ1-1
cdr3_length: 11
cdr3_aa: CASSREAEAFF
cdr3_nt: TGTGCCAGCAGCCGGGAGGCTGAAGCTTTCTTT

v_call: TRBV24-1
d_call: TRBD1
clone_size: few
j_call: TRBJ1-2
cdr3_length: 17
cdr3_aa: CATSEMSRAGGDYGYTF
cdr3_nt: TGTGCCACCAGTGAGATGTCTAGGGCAGGGGGCGACTATGGCTACACCTTC

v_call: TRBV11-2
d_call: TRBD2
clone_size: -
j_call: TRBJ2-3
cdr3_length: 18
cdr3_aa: CASSLTPLAGGSTDTQYF
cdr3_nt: TGTGCCAGCAGCTTAACCCCGCTAGCGGGGGGGAGCACAGATACGCAGTATTTT

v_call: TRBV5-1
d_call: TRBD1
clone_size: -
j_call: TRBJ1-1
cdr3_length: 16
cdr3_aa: CASSTIGTGMNTEAFF
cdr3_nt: TGCGCCAGCAGCACTATAGGGACAGGCATGAACACTGAAGCTTTCTTT

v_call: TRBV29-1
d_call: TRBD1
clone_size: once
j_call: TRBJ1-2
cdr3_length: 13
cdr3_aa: CSVDRTGVYGYTF
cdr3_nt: TGCAGCGTTGATAGGACAGGGGTCTATGGCTACACCTTC

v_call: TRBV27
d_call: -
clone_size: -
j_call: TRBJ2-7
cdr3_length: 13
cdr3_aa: CASSPRPNYEQYF
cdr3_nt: TGTGCCAGCAGTCCCAGACCAAACTACGAGCAGTACTTC

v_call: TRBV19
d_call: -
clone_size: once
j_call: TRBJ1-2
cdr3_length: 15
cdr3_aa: CASSPRRTENYGYTF
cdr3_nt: TGTGCCAGTAGTCCCCGTCGGACAGAAAACTATGGCTACACCTTC

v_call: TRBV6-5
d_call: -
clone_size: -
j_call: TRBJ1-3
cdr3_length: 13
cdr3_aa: CASKNPRGDTIYF
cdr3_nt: TGTGCCAGCAAAAATCCGAGGGGGGACACCATATATTTT

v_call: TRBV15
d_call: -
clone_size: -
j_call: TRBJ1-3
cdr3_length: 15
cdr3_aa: CATSREAGSGNTIYF
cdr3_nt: TGTGCCACCAGCAGAGAAGCAGGTTCTGGAAACACCATATATTTT

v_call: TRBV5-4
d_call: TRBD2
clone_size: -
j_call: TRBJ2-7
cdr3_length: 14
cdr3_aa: CASSFSGGPYEQYF
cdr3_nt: TGTGCCAGCAGCTTTAGCGGGGGTCCCTACGAGCAGTACTTC

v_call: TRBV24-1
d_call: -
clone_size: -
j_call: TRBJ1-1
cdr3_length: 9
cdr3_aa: CATHPEAFF
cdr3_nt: TGTGCCACCCACCCGGAAGCTTTCTTT

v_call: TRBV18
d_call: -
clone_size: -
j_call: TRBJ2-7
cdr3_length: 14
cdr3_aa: CASSHRNYPYEQYF
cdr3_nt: TGTGCCAGCTCACACCGGAACTATCCCTACGAGCAGTACTTC

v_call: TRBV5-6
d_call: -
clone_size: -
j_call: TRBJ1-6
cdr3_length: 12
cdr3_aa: CASSLKGSPLHF
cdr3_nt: TGTGCCAGCAGCTTGAAAGGCTCACCCCTCCACTTT

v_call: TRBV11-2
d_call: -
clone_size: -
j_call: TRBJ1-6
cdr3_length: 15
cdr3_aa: CASRPGPEYNSPLHF
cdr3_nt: TGTGCCAGCAGGCCAGGGCCAGAGTATAATTCACCCCTCCACTTT

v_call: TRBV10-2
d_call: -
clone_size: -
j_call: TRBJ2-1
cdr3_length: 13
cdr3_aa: CASSEFSGTEQFF
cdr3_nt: TGCGCCAGCAGTGAGTTTTCCGGGACAGAGCAGTTCTTC

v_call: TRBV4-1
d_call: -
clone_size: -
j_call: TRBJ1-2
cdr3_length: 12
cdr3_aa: CASSWGRDGYTF
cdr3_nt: TGCGCCAGCAGCTGGGGGCGCGATGGCTACACCTTC

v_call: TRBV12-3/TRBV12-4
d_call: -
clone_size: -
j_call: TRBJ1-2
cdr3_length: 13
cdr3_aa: CASSFSLRYGYTF
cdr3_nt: TGTGCCAGCAGTTTCTCCCTCCGCTATGGCTACACCTTC

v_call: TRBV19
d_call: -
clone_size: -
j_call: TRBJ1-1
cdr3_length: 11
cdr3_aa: CASGEGALAFF
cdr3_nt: TGTGCCAGCGGGGAAGGGGCGCTAGCTTTCTTT

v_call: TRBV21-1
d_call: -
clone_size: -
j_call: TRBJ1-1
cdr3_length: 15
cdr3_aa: CASSPRTWGYTEAFF
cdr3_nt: TGTGCCAGCAGCCCCCGGACTTGGGGTTACACTGAAGCTTTCTTT

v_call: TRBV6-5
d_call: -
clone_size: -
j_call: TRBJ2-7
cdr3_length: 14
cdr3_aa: CASSYRQAPGEQYF
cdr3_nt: TGTGCCAGCAGTTACCGACAGGCGCCTGGCGAGCAGTACTTC

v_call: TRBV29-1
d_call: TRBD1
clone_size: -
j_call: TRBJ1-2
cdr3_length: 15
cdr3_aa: CSVEGTGGRYYGYTF
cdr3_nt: TGCAGCGTTGAAGGGACAGGGGGCAGGTACTATGGCTACACCTTC